This T cell receptor (beta chain) was captured by sequencing in a study of tumor-infiltrating lymphocytes in primary liver carcinoma. About the study: The patients had histopathologically diagnosed primary liver carcinoma, and their disease was treated by surgical resection. All lesions had stage T1-T3 N0M0 and about 4.2 to 10 cm widths. Sample yields of productive TCRbeta reads, ranging from roughly 3.65 to 8 million, were similar across tissue types.

A word on this clonotype: One junction end disagrees with the germline gene, perhaps due to a read error.

For blood RNA, unsorted whole blood served as the source, and germline DNA was extracted too. Germline V CDR1 and CDR2: SGHAT, FQDESV (reference sequence). This CDR3 has 15 residues. The researchers produced TCR beta cDNA from approximately 0.45 ug total RNA with a constant-region primer. Employing slightly modified ARM-PCR, three nested multiplex PCR rounds were run, and these gave rise to the TCR beta libraries. Each of the first two PCR rounds ran approximately 10 cycles with TRBV1-TRBV30 forward and C-beta reverse primers. TCRdb called the multiplex PCR reads again in MiXCR, with one record for every CDR3 protein. The table includes approximately 330,000 distinct CDR3 sequences, almost 65% detected once.

What was sequenced was peripheral blood. The V and J genes are TRBV11-1 and TRBJ2-2; D remains ambiguous. The TCR comes from a man aged 35-49 years with primary liver carcinoma and hepatitis B virus infection. Here the CDR3 DNA reads TGTGCCAGCAGCTTAGTAGGGTTGAACACCGTGGAGCTGTTATTT. It specifies CASSLVGLNTVELLF.